This T cell receptor beta chain was profiled in a study of T cells expressing NK-cell markers. The V gene's germline CDR1 is SQVTM and CDR2 ANQGSEA. The CDR3 contains 12 residues. With the 5' RACE reads reprocessed, TCRdb shows one record per CDR3 protein and no DNA. Its table lists about 260,000 distinct CDR3 sequences. The genes are TRBV29-1 and TRBJ1-2; the TCRdb D gene call, TRBD1, has no DNA to confirm it. Specimen: blood T cells: a sorted CD56 or NKG2C T cell subset, CD4+ or CD8+ T cells, or bulk PBMC T cells (not recorded which). The sequence came from a man between 18 and 35 years old in good health. CDR3 sequence: CSVDDRAYGYTF.